Each of the 7 T cell receptor beta chains below was sequenced from the same sample in a study of blood T cells in healthy people across ages. A J-beta primer mix and a sample-barcoded 5' primer were used in a second PCR of roughly 6 to 12 cycles. TCRdb ran MiXCR on the 5' RACE reads and lists one entry per CDR3 protein. Of about 1.6 million distinct CDR3 sequences listed, roughly a third are singletons. Sequencing used blood. These receptors all stem from a woman in her 30s in good health.

This clonotype was recorded a few times. The chain combines TRBV29-1 with TRBJ2-7, with a possible D match to TRBD2 (5 bases). The CDR3 covers 12 residues. Germline V gene sequence: CDR1 SQVTM, CDR2 ANQGSEA. V gave up 0 bases and J gave up 6 bases, with 9 bases separating them. CDR3: CSVEDRAGEQYF. The CDR3 coding sequence is TGCAGCGTTGAAGATCGTGCGGGCGAGCAGTACTTC.

This clonotype was counted a single time. The chain links TRBV4-1 to TRBJ1-2; D unresolved. The CDR3 has 13 amino acids. From germline, CDR1 is MGHRA and CDR2 YSYEKL. V lost 1 base to trimming and J lost 8 bases, with 11 bases between them. The CDR3: CASSQVGRRGYTF. DNA for the CDR3: TGCGCCAGCAGCCAAGTTGGGAGGAGGGGCTACACCTTC.

Concerning this clonotype: At one boundary the junction diverges from the germline segment, which might be a read error. V and J are TRBV12-5 and TRBJ2-2, with 11 bases lining up with TRBD2. CDR1 is LGHNT and CDR2 is FRNRAP in the germline V gene. This CDR3 is 15 amino acids long. CDR3 sequence: CASAPGTSGSGELFF. The CDR3 nucleotides are TGTGCTAGTGCCCCAGGGACTAGCGGTTCCGGGGAGTTGTTTTTT.

The chain combines TRBV7-9 with TRBJ1-1; D is perhaps TRBD1 (5 bases). V lost 0 bases and J 5 bases, leaving 10 bases between the germline ends. The CDR3 is made up of 14 amino acids. Germline CDR1 reads SEHNR; CDR2 reads FQNEAQ (reference sequence). CDR3 sequence: CASSLAAGRTEAFF. As DNA, the CDR3 is TGTGCCAGCAGCTTAGCGGCAGGGCGGACTGAAGCTTTCTTT.

V and J are TRBV3-1 and TRBJ2-7; D ambiguous. CDR1 and CDR2 from the germline V gene are LGHDT and YNNKEL (reference sequence). V was pared by 3 bases and J by 3 bases, with 12 bases between. The CDR3 runs 14 residues. CDR3 nucleotides: TGTGCCAGCAGCCAGCAGACATCGATCTACGAGCAGTACTTC. Translated: CASSQQTSIYEQYF.

A few counts support this clonotype. The rearrangement uses TRBV5-6 and TRBJ1-2, with a possible D match to TRBD1 (5 bases). Germline lookup yields CDR1 SGHDT and CDR2 YYEEEE. V lost 2 bases to trimming and J lost 10 bases, with 15 bases between them. The CDR3 spans 13 residues. The CDR3 nucleotides read TGTGCCAGCAGCTTTGGGACGGACACTCACTACACCTTC. Encoded protein: CASSFGTDTHYTF. The entire variable domain, with the rest obtained from reference TRBV5-6 and TRBJ1-2, is as follows: DAGVTQSPTHLIKTRGQQVTLRCSPKSGHDTVSWYQQALGQGPQFIFQYYEEEERQRGNFPDRFSGHQFPNYSSELNVNALLLGDSALYLCASSFGTDTHYTFGSGTRLTVV.

As for this clonotype: One end of the junction does not line up with germline, which may come from a read error. The chain combines TRBV5-1 with TRBJ2-1, with 9 bases fitting TRBD2. The CDR3 has 16 residues. CDR1 SGHRS and CDR2 YFSETQ come from the germline V gene. The CDR3 DNA reads TGCGCCAGCAGCGGGACGCGGGGGGGGGATTACAATAAGCAGTTCTTC. Encoded protein: CASSGTRGGDYNKQFF.